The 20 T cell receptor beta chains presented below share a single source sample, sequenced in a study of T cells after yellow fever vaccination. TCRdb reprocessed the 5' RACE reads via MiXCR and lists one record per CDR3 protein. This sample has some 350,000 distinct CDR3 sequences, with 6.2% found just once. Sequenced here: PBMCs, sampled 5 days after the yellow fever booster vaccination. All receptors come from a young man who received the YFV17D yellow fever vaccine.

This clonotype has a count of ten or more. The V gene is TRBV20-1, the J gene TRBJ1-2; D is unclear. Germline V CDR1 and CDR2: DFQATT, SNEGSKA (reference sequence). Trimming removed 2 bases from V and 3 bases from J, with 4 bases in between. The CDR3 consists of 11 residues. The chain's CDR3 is CSARRDYGYTF. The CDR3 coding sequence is TGCAGTGCTAGACGGGACTATGGCTACACCTTC.

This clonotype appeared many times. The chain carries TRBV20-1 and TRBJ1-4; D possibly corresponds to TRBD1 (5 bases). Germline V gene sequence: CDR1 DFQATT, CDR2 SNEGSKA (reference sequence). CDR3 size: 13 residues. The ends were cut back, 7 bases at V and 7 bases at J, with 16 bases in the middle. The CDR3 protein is CSVSPGQGEKLFF. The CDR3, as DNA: TGCAGTGTCAGCCCGGGGCAGGGTGAAAAACTGTTTTTT.

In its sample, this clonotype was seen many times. CDR3 protein: CASSYSSGREGYNEQFF. The CDR3, as DNA: TGTGCCAGCAGTTACTCCAGCGGGAGGGAGGGGTACAATGAGCAGTTCTTC. J is TRBJ2-1 and V is TRBV6-5; 10 bases fit TRBD2. The CDR3 loop spans 17 amino acids. Germline-derived CDR1 and CDR2 are MNHEY and SVGAGI. Trimming took 0 bases from V and 4 from J; bases not matched to a gene: 6.

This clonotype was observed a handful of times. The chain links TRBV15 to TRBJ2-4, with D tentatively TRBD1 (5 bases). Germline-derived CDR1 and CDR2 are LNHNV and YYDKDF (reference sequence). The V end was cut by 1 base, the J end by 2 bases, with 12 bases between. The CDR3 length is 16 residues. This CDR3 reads CATSRGQGATKNIQYF. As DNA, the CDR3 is TGTGCCACCAGCAGAGGACAAGGGGCTACCAAAAACATTCAGTACTTC.

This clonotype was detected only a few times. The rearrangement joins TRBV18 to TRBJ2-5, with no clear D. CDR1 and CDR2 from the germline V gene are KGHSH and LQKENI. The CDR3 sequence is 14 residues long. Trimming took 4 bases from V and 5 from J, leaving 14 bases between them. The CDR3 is CASSLRRAPETQYF. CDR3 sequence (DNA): TGTGCCAGCTCACTTCGCCGGGCACCTGAGACCCAGTACTTC.

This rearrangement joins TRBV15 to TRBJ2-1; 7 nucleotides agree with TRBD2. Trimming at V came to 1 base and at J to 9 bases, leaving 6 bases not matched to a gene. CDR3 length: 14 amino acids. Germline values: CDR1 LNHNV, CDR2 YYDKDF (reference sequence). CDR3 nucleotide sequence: TGTGCCACCAGCAGAGTTGGGAGGGCCGGTGAGCAGTTCTTC. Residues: CATSRVGRAGEQFF.

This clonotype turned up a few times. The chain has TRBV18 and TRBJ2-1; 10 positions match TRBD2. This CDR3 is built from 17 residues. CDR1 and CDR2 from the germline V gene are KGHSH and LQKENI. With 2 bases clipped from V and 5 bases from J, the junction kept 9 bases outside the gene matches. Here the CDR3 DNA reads TGTGCCAGCTCACCAATTCAGACTAGCGGGTTCAACAATGAGCAGTTCTTC. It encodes CASSPIQTSGFNNEQFF.

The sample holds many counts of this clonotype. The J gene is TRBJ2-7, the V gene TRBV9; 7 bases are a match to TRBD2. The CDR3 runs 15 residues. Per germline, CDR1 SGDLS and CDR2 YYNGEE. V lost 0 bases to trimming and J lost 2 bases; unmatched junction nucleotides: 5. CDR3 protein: CASSVDGGSPYEQYF. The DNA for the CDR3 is TGTGCCAGCAGCGTAGACGGGGGGTCCCCCTACGAGCAGTACTTC.

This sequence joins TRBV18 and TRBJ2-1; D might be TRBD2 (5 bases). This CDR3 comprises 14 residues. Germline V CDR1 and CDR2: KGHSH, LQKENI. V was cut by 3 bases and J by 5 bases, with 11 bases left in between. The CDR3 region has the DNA TGTGCCAGCTCACCTCGCTCCGGGGACAATGAGCAGTTCTTC. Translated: CASSPRSGDNEQFF.

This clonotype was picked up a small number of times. CDR3 sequence reads: CASSLGEGANYGYTF. CDR3 sequence (DNA): TGTGCCAGCAGCTTAGGGGAAGGAGCTAACTATGGCTACACCTTC. V and J are TRBV13 and TRBJ1-2; D not certain. Trimming left V 0 bases short and J 0 bases short, with 8 bases between. CDR3 length: 15 residues. Germline V gene sequence: CDR1 PRHDT, CDR2 FYEKMQ (reference sequence).

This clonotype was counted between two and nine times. In DNA, the CDR3 is TGTGCCAGCAGCTCACAGGGGAACGCGGCCGAGCAGTACTTC. It codes for CASSSQGNAAEQYF. The V call is TRBV5-6, the J call TRBJ2-7; TRBD1 matches 7 bases. The length of the CDR3 is 14 residues. Per the germline V gene, CDR1 is SGHDT and CDR2 is YYEEEE. V lost 3 bases and J lost 6; bases outside the gene matches: 9.

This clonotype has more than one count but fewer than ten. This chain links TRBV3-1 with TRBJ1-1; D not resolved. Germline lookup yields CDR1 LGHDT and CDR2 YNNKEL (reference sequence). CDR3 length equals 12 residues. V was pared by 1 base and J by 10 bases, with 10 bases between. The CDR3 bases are TGTGCCAGCAGCCAAGGAAGGAGAGGAGCTTTCTTT. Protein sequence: CASSQGRRGAFF.

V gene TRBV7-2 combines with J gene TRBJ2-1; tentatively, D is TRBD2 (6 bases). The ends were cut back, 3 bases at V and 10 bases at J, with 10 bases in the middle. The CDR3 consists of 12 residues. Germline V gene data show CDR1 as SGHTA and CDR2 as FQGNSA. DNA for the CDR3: TGTGCCAGCAGCTTTGCGGGATCCGAGCAGTTCTTC. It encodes CASSFAGSEQFF. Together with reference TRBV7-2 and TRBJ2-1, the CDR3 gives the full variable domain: GAGVSQSPSNKVTEKGKDVELRCDPISGHTALYWYRQSLGQGLEFLIYFQGNSAPDKSGLPSDRFSAERTGGSVSTLTIQRTQQEDSAVYLCASSFAGSEQFFGPGTRLTVL.

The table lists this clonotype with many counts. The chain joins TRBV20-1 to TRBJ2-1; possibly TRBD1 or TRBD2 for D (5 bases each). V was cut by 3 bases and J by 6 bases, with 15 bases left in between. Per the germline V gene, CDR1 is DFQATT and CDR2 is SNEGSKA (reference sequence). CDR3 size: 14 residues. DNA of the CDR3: TGCAGTGCTAGCGGGAAGGGGTCTCTCAATGAGCAGTTCTTC. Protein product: CSASGKGSLNEQFF.

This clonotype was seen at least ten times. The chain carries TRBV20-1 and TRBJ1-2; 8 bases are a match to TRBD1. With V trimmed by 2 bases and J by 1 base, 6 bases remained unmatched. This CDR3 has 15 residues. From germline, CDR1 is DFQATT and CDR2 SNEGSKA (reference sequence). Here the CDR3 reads CSARNPGQDNYGYTF. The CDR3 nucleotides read TGCAGTGCTAGAAACCCGGGACAGGATAACTATGGCTACACCTTC.

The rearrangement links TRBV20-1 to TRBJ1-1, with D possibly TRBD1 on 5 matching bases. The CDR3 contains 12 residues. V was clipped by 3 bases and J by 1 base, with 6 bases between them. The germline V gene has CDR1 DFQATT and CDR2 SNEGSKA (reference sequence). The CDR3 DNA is TGCAGTGCTAGTCAGGGGAACACTGAAGCTTTCTTT. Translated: CSASQGNTEAFF.

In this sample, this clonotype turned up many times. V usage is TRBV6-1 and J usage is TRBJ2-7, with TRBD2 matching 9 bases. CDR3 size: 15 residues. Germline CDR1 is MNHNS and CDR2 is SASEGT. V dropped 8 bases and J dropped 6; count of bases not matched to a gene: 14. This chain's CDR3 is CASGASGKITGEQYF. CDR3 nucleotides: TGTGCCAGCGGGGCTAGCGGGAAAATCACCGGCGAGCAGTACTTC.

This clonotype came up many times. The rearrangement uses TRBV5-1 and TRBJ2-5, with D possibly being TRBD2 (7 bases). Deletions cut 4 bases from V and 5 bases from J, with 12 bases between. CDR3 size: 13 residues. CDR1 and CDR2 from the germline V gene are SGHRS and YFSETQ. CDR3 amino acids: CASSGGAYETQYF. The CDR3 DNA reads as TGCGCCAGCAGCGGGGGGGCTTACGAGACCCAGTACTTC. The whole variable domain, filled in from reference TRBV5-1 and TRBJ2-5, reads KAGVTQTPRYLIKTRGQQVTLSCSPISGHRSVSWYQQTPGQGLQFLFEYFSETQRNKGNFPGRFSGRQFSNSRSEMNVSTLELGDSALYLCASSGGAYETQYFGPGTRLLVL.

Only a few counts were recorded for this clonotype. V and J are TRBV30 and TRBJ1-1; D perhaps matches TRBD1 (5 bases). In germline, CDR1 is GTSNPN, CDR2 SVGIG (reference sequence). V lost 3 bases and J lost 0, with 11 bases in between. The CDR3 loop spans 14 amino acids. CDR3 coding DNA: TGTGCCTGGAGCCTACAGGCGGTGAACACTGAAGCTTTCTTT. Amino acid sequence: CAWSLQAVNTEAFF.

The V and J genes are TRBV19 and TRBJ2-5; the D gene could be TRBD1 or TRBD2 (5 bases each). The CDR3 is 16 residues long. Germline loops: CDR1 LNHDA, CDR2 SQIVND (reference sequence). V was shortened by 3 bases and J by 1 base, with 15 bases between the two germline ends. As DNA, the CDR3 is TGTGCCAGTAGTATCAGAACAGGCGGGTTCCAAGAGACCCAGTACTTC. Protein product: CASSIRTGGFQETQYF.